This T cell receptor beta chain was obtained from a study of T cells in Graves' hyperthyroidism and ophthalmopathy. Study-wide results and caveats: Among clonotypes expanded in thyroid above 0.001, most were also found in blood.

Over 18 months, lack of ophthalmopathy progression marked Graves' hyperthyroidism as stable. Lactation, pregnancy, other autoimmune disease or uncontrolled infection excluded patients. TCR beta CDR3 regions were amplified from RNA transcripts. The HTBI primer set drove a first-round RT-PCR of the TCR CDR3. TCRdb called the multiplex PCR reads again in MiXCR, with one record for every CDR3 protein. The data contain about 740,000 distinct CDR3 sequences, approximately 15% of them singletons. Per the germline V gene, CDR1 is MDHEN and CDR2 is SYDVKM. The CDR3 loop spans 13 amino acids. J lost 7 bases, V lost 6 bases, and 7 bases had no gene match. This clonotype appeared a few times. As yet, its antigen is unknown.

The sequenced sample consisted of blood. This receptor was obtained from a woman aged 18-29 years with Graves' hyperthyroidism. The chain joins TRBV28 to TRBJ2-7, with 9 bases matching TRBD1. CDR3 residues: CASRSGTGIEQYF. DNA of the CDR3: TGTGCCAGCAGATCCGGGACAGGGATTGAGCAGTACTTC.